This entry lists 3 T cell receptor beta chains sequenced from one sample in a study of technical replicates of blood from a handful of donors. Produced via immunoSEQ multiplex PCR; TCRdb's table is partial and in-frame only. The profile shows tens of thousands of clones, roughly 94% of them singletons. Sequencing used T cells isolated from PBMCs. Receptor source: a human donor in good health.

The chain uses TRBV29-1 and TRBJ2-1; 13 bases fit TRBD2. This CDR3 is built from 20 residues. Looked up from germline, CDR1 is SQVTM and CDR2 is ANQGSEA. V was pared by 5 bases and J by 4 bases, with 20 bases of the junction left unmatched. CDR3 nucleotide sequence: TGCAGCGTTTCCGGGGAACTGACTAGCGGGAGGCCTATTTTGTACAATGAGCAGTTCTTC. Translation gives CSVSGELTSGRPILYNEQFF.

This clone appeared once. V and J are TRBV10-1 and TRBJ2-2; D is unresolved. The CDR3 covers 14 residues. V shed 3 bases and J shed 1 base, with 6 bases lying between them. CDR1 is WNHNN and CDR2 is SYGVQD in the germline V gene (reference sequence). CDR3 DNA: TGCGCCAGCAGTGATGCAGGGAACACCGGGGAGCTGTTTTTT. Its translation: CASSDAGNTGELFF.

The rearrangement joins TRBV5-1 to TRBJ2-3; TRBD2 might be the D (6 bases). The CDR3 is 14 amino acids. V was cut by 4 bases and J by 2 bases, with 11 bases left in between. In germline, CDR1 is SGHRS, CDR2 YFSETQ. DNA of the CDR3: TGCGCCAGCAGCCCTGGACTATCCACAGATACGCAGTATTTT. It codes for CASSPGLSTDTQYF.